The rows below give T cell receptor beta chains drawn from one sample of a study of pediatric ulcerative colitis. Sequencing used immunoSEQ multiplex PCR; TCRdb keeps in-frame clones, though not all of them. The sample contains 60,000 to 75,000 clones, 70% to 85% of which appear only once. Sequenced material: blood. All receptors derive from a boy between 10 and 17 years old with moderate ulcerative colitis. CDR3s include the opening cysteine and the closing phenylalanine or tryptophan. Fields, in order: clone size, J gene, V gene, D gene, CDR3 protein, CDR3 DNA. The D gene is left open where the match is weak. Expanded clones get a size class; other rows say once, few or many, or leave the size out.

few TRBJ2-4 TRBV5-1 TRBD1 CASSETTGLAYF TGCGCCAGCAGCGAAACGACAGGGTTGGCGTACTTC
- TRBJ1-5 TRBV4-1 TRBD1 CASSQDGRGSNQPQHF TGCGCCAGCAGCCAAGATGGCAGGGGGTCTAATCAGCCCCAGCATTTT
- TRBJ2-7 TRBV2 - CARGSQWGEGNEQYF TGTGCCAGGGGATCTCAATGGGGTGAAGGGAACGAGCAGTACTTC
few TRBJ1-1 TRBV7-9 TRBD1 CASSLETGGGSPAFF TGTGCCAGCAGCTTGGAAACAGGGGGCGGGTCTCCGGCTTTCTTT
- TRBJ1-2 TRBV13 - CASRTTGRENYGYTF TGTGCCAGCAGAACTACAGGGAGGGAGAACTATGGCTACACCTTC
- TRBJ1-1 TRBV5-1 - CASSLNAARNTEAFF TGCGCCAGCAGCTTGAACGCAGCCCGAAACACTGAAGCTTTCTTT
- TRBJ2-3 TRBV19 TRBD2 CASRIQAGVGVDTQYF TGTGCCAGTAGAATTCAAGCGGGGGTAGGTGTTGATACGCAGTATTTT
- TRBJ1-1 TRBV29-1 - CSGRGAGPEAFF TGCAGCGGTCGGGGCGCCGGGCCTGAAGCTTTCTTT
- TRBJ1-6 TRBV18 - CASSLKGYNSPLHF TGTGCCAGCTCACTCAAGGGCTATAATTCACCCCTCCACTTT
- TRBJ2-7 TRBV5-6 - CASSHTAGHRTPEQYF TGTGCCAGCAGCCATACTGCAGGACATCGCACCCCCGAGCAGTACTTC
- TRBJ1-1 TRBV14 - CASSQVVQLNTEAFF TGTGCCAGCAGCCAAGTAGTACAGCTGAACACTGAAGCTTTCTTT
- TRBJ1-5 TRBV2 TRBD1 CASSEGQGFGNQPQHF TGTGCCAGCAGTGAGGGACAGGGGTTCGGCAATCAGCCCCAGCATTTT
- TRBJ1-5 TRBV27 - CASSLGARDQPQHF TGTGCCAGCAGTTTAGGGGCGAGGGATCAGCCCCAGCATTTT
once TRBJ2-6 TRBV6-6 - CASSYGSGANVLTF TGTGCCAGCAGTTACGGCTCTGGGGCCAACGTCCTGACTTTC
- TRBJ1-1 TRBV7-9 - CASSSSGGNTEAFF TGTGCCAGCAGCTCGTCTGGGGGGAACACTGAAGCTTTCTTT
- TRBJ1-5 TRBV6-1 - CASSEAAGASQPQHF TGTGCCAGCAGTGAAGCAGCCGGGGCAAGTCAGCCCCAGCATTTT
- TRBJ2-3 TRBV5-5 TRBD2 CASSKPGLAGGLSSTDTQYF TGTGCCAGCAGCAAGCCGGGACTAGCGGGAGGGCTTAGTAGCACAGATACGCAGTATTTT
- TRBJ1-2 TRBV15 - CATSRASSGYGYTF TGTGCCACCAGCAGAGCTTCATCAGGGTATGGCTACACCTTC
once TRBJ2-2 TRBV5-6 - CASSLVLDLTGELFF TGTGCCAGCAGCTTGGTTTTGGACCTCACCGGGGAGCTGTTTTTT
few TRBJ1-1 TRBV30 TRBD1 CAWSTGTGNTEAFF TGTGCCTGGAGCACCGGGACAGGGAACACTGAAGCTTTCTTT
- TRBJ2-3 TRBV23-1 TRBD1 CASSHPLTGCCTDTQYF TGCGCCAGCAGTCATCCTCTGACAGGGTGTTGCACAGATACGCAGTATTTT
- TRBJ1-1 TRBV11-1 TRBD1 CASRKYRGFGGLNTEAFF TGTGCCAGCAGAAAATACAGGGGCTTTGGGGGTCTGAACACTGAAGCTTTCTTT
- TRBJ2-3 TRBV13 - CASSLGLDSTDTQYF TGTGCCAGCAGCTTAGGCTTAGATTCCACAGATACGCAGTATTTT
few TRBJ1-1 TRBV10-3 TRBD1 CAIRHRDRGTEAFF TGTGCCATCAGGCACCGGGACAGGGGAACTGAAGCTTTCTTT
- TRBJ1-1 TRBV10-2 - CASSESGNTEAFF TGCGCCAGCAGTGAGTCAGGGAACACTGAAGCTTTCTTT
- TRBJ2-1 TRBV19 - CASSGTNEQFF TGTGCCAGTAGCGGTACCAATGAGCAGTTCTTC
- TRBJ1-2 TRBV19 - CASSSTLQGINGYTF TGTGCCAGTAGTTCCACCCTTCAGGGGATTAACGGCTACACCTTC
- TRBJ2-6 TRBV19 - CASTRTETISGANVLTF TGTGCCAGTACTCGGACAGAGACTATCTCTGGGGCCAACGTCCTGACTTTC
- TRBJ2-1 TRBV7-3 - CASSFNHPKNEQFF TGTGCCAGCAGCTTCAACCACCCAAAAAATGAGCAGTTCTTC
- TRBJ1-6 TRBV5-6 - CASSLWTDWSPLHF TGTGCCAGCAGCTTGTGGACAGATTGGTCACCCCTCCACTTT
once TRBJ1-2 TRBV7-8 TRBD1 CASSLGAGTGAGNGYTF TGTGCCAGCAGCTTGGGAGCCGGGACAGGGGCGGGTAATGGCTACACCTTC
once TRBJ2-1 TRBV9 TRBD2 CASSVAGGPGEQFF TGTGCCAGCAGCGTAGCGGGAGGCCCAGGAGAGCAGTTCTTC
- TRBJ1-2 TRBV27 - CASSRGRSGLPAKTGYTF TGTGCCAGCAGCCGAGGCAGGTCAGGGCTACCCGCCAAAACTGGCTACACCTTC
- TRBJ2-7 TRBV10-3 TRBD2 CAISESRGAGSLGSYEQYF TGTGCCATCAGTGAGTCGCGGGGGGCGGGTTCACTGGGCTCCTACGAGCAGTACTTC
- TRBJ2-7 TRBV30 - CAWGDRSYEQYF TGTGCCTGGGGGGACCGTTCCTACGAGCAGTACTTC
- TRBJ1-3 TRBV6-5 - CASSYDGATSGNTIYF TGTGCCAGCAGTTACGATGGGGCCACCTCTGGAAACACCATATATTTT
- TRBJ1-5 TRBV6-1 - CASSENSPHQPQHF TGTGCCAGCAGTGAGAATTCCCCTCATCAGCCCCAGCATTTT
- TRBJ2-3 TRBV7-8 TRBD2 CASSLALTSGGPPGTDTQYF TGTGCCAGCAGCTTAGCACTGACTAGCGGGGGGCCCCCTGGTACAGATACGCAGTATTTT
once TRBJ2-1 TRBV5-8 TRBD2 CASSAGLAPYNEQFF TGTGCCAGCAGCGCGGGACTAGCCCCCTACAATGAGCAGTTCTTC
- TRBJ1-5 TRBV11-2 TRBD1 CASSKGQGPYSNQPQHF TGTGCCAGCAGCAAGGGACAGGGGCCCTATAGCAATCAGCCCCAGCATTTT
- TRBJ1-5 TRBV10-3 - CAISAGSNQPQHF TGTGCCATCAGTGCCGGTAGCAATCAGCCCCAGCATTTT
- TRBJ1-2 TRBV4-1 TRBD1 CASSQGPGQGAFYGYTF TGCGCCAGCAGCCAAGGTCCGGGACAGGGGGCTTTCTATGGCTACACCTTC
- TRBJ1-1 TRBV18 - CASSPQITEMVTEAFF TGTGCCAGCTCACCACAAATAACAGAAATGGTCACTGAAGCTTTCTTT
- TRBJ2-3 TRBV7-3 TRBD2 CASSLSLAGRTDTQYF TGTGCCAGCAGCTTATCCCTAGCGGGGCGCACAGATACGCAGTATTTT
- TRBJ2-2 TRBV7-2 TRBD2 CASSLGRAGRTGELFF TGTGCCAGCAGCTTAGGGCGAGCGGGGAGGACGGGGGAGCTGTTTTTT
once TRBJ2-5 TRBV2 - CASSGLYRGGLETQYF TGTGCCAGCAGTGGGTTGTACAGGGGGGGCTTGGAGACCCAGTACTTC
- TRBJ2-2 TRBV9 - CASSVESPFNAGELFF TGTGCCAGCAGCGTAGAGTCCCCGTTCAACGCCGGGGAGCTGTTTTTT
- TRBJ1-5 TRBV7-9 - CASSSKTIQGPGQPQHF TGTGCCAGCAGCTCCAAGACGATACAGGGACCGGGCCAGCCCCAGCATTTT
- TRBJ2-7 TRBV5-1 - CASSGSATDFHEQYF TGCGCCAGCAGTGGTTCTGCGACTGACTTCCACGAGCAGTACTTC
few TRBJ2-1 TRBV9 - CASSPHGAEQFF TGTGCCAGCAGCCCCCACGGAGCTGAGCAGTTCTTC
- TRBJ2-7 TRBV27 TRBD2 CASSLLAGGAYEQYF TGTGCCAGCAGTTTACTAGCGGGAGGCGCCTACGAGCAGTACTTC
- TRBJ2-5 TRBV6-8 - CASSSSGKKTQYF TGTGCCAGCAGTTCGTCGGGGAAGAAGACCCAGTACTTC
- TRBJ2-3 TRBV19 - CASSIAGSTDTQYF TGTGCCAGTAGTATAGCCGGAAGCACAGATACGCAGTATTTT
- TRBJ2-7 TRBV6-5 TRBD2 CASSYSTSGIYEQYF TGTGCCAGCAGTTACTCGACCAGCGGGATATACGAGCAGTACTTC